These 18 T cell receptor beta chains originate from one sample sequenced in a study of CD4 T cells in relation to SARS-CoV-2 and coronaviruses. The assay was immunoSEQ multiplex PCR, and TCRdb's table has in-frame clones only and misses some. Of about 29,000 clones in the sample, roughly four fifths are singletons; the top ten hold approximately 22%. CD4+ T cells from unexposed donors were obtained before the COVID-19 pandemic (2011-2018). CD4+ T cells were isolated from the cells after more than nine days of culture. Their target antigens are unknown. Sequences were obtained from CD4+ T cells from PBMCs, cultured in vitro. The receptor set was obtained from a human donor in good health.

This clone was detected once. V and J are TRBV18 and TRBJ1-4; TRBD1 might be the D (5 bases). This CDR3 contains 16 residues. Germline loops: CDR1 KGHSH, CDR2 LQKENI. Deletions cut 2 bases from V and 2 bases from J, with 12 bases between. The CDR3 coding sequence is TGTGCCAGCTCACCAGGGGGGACGAGGACTAATGAAAAACTGTTTTTT. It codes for CASSPGGTRTNEKLFF.

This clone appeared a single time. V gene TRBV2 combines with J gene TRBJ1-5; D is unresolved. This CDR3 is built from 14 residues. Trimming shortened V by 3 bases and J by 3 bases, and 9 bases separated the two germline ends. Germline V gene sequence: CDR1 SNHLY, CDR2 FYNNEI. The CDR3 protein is CASSEYRNNQPQHF. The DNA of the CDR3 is TGTGCCAGCAGTGAGTATAGAAACAATCAGCCCCAGCATTTT. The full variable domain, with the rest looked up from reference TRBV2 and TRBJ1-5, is EPEVTQTPSHQVTQMGQEVILRCVPISNHLYFYWYRQILGQKVEFLVSFYNNEISEKSEIFDDQFSVERPDGSNFTLKIRSTKLEDSAMYFCASSEYRNNQPQHFGDGTRLSIL.

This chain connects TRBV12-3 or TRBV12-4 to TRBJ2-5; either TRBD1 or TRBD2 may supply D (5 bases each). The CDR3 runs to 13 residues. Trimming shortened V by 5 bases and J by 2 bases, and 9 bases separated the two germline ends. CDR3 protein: CASSSWGQETQYF. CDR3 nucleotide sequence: TGTGCCAGCAGTAGTTGGGGGCAAGAGACCCAGTACTTC.

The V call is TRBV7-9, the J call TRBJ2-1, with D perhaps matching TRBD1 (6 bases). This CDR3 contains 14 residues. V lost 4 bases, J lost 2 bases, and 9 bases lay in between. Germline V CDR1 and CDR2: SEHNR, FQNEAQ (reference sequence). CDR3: CASSSTGAYNEQFF. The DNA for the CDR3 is TGTGCCAGCAGCTCGACAGGAGCCTACAATGAGCAGTTCTTC.

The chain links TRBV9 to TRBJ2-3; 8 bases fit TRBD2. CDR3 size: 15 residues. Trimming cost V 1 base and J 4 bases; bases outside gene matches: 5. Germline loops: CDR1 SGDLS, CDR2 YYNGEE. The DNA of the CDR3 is TGTGCCAGCAGCGTAAGGACTAGCATGGCAGATACGCAGTATTTT. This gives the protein CASSVRTSMADTQYF.

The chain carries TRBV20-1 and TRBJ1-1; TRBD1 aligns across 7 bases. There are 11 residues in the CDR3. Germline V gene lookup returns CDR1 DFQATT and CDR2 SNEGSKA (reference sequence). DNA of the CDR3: TGCAGCCTACAGGGGTCCACTGAAGCTTTCTTT. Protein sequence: CSLQGSTEAFF.

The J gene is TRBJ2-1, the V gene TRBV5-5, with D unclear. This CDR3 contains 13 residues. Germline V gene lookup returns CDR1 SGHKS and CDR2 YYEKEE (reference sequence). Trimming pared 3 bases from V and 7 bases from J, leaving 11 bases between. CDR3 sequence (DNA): TGTGCCAGCAGCTCCCATCGTTGGAATGAGCAGTTCTTC. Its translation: CASSSHRWNEQFF.

The CDR3 DNA reads as TGTGCCAGCAGCACCGCCGGGACTGAGAACACCGGGGAGCTGTTTTTT. It specifies CASSTAGTENTGELFF. This chain joins TRBV9 and TRBJ2-2, with D possibly matching TRBD2 (6 bases). The CDR3 is 16 amino acids. Trimming removed 4 bases at V and 1 base at J, with 14 bases between. Germline V gene sequence: CDR1 SGDLS, CDR2 YYNGEE.

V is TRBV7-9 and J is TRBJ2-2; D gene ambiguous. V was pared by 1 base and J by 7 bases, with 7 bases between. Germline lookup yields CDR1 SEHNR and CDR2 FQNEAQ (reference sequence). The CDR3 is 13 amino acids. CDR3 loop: CASSLVFYGELFF. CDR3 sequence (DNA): TGTGCCAGCAGCTTAGTTTTTTACGGGGAGCTGTTTTTT.

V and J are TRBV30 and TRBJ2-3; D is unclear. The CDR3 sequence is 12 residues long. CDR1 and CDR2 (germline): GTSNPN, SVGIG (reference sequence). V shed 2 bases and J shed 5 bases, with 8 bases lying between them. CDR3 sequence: CAWSSNGDTQYF. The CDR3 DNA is TGTGCCTGGAGTTCAAACGGAGATACGCAGTATTTT.

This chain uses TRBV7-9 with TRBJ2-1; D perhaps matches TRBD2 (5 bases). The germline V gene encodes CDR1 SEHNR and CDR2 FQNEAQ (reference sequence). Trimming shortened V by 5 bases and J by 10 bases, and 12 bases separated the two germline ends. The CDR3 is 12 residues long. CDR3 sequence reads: CASSGVRAEQFF. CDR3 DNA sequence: TGTGCCAGCAGCGGGGTGAGGGCGGAGCAGTTCTTC. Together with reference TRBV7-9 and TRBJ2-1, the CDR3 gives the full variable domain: DTGVSQNPRHKITKRGQNVTFRCDPISEHNRLYWYRQTLGQGPEFLTYFQNEAQLEKSRLLSDRFSAERPKGSFSTLEIQRTEQGDSAMYLCASSGVRAEQFFGPGTRLTVL.

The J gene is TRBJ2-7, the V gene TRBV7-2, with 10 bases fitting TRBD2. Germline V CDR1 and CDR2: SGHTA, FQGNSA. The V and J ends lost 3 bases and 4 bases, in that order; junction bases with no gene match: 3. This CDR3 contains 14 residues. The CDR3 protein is CASSLGTSVYEQYF. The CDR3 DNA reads TGTGCCAGCAGCTTGGGGACTAGCGTTTACGAGCAGTACTTC.

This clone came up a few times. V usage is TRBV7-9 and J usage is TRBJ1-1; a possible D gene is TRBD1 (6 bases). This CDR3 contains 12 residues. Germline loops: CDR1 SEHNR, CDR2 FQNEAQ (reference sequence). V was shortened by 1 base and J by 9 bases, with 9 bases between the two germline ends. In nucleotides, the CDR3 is TGTGCCAGCAGCTTAGACACAGGGAAAGCTTTCTTT. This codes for CASSLDTGKAFF.

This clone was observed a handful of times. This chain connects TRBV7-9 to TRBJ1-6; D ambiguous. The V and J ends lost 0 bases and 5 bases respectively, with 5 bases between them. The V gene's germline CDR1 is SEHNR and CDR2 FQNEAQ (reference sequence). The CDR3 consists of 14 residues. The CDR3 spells CASSLATNNSPLHF. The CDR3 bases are TGTGCCAGCAGCTTAGCAACAAATAATTCACCCCTCCACTTT.

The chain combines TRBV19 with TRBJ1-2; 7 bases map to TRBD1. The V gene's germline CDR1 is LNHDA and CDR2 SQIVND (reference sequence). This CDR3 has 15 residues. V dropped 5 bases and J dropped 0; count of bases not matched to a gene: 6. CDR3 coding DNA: TGTGCCAGTAGTCCCGACAGGGCAGCTAACTATGGCTACACCTTC. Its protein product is CASSPDRAANYGYTF.

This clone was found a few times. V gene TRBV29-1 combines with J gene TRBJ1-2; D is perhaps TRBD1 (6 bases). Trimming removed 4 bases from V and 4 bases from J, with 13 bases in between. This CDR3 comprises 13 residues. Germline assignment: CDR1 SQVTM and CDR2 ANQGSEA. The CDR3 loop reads CSVATQGTYGYTF. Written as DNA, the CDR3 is TGCAGCGTTGCGACACAGGGTACCTATGGCTACACCTTC.

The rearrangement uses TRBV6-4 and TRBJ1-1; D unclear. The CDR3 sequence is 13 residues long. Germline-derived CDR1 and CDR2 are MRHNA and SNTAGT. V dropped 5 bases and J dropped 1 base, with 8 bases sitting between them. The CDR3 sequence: CASSQGWNTEAFF. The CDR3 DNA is TGTGCCAGCAGTCAAGGATGGAACACTGAAGCTTTCTTT.

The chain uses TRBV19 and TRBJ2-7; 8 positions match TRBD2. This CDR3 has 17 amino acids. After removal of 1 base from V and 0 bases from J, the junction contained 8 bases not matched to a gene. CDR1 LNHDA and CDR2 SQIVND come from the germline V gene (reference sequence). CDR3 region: CASSIGAIAGRSYEQYF. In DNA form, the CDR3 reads TGTGCCAGTAGTATAGGGGCGATAGCGGGGCGCTCCTACGAGCAGTACTTC.